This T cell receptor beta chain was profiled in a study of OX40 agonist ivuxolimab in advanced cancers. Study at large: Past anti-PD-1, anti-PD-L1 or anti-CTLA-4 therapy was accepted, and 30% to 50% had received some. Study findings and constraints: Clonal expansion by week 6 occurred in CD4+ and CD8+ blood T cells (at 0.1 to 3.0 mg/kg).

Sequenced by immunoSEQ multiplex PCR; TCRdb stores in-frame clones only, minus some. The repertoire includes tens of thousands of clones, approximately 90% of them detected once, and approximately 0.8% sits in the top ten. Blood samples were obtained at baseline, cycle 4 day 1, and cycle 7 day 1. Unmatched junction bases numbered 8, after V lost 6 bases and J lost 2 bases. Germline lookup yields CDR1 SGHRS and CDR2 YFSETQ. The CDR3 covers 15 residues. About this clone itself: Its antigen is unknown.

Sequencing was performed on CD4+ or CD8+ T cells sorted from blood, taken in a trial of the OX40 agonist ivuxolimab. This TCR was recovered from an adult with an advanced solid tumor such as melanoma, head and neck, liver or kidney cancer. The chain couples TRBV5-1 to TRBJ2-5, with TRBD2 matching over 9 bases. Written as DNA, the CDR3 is TGCGCCAGCAATCCCCTAGCGGGGCCTCAAGAGACCCAGTACTTC. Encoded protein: CASNPLAGPQETQYF.